The 22 T cell receptor beta chains given below trace back to one sample, sequenced in a study of blood T cell repertoires in COVID-19. TCRdb keeps only in-frame clones here, not all; method: immunoSEQ multiplex PCR. The sample contains about 150,000 clones, 86% of which appear only once. The sequenced sample consisted of PBMCs or T cells enriched from blood (not recorded which). The receptors come from a man between 45 and 60 years old who had recovered from COVID-19.

The chain couples TRBV5-1 to TRBJ1-1; the match to TRBD1 covers 7 bases. Germline V CDR1 and CDR2: SGHRS, YFSETQ. Trimming cost V 4 bases and J 4 bases; bases outside gene matches: 7. CDR3 length equals 14 residues. This chain's CDR3 is CASSQQGVFTEAFF. CDR3 nucleotide sequence: TGCGCCAGCAGCCAGCAGGGGGTTTTCACTGAAGCTTTCTTT.

The gene calls are TRBV7-9 and TRBJ1-4, with 7 bases that match TRBD1. The CDR3 covers 18 residues. V shed 5 bases and J 7 bases; nucleotides not matched to a gene: 19. Germline V lookup: CDR1 SEHNR, CDR2 FQNEAQ (reference sequence). DNA of the CDR3: TGTGCCAGCAGCCCGTCACGACAGGGTAATATCAGAAGTGAAAAACTGTTTTTT. It is translated as CASSPSRQGNIRSEKLFF.

The genes are TRBV9 and TRBJ2-3, with a weak D call TRBD1 (6 bases). The ends were cut back, 1 base at V and 3 bases at J, with 12 bases in the middle. Germline assignment: CDR1 SGDLS and CDR2 YYNGEE. The CDR3 sequence is 15 residues long. The CDR3 coding sequence is TGTGCCAGCAGCGTAAGAGGGGGAGAGACAGATACGCAGTATTTT. Its translation is CASSVRGGETDTQYF. The full variable domain, completed using reference TRBV9 and TRBJ2-3, is DSGVTQTPKHLITATGQRVTLRCSPRSGDLSVYWYQQSLDQGLQFLIQYYNGEERAKGNILERFSAQQFPDLHSELNLSSLELGDSALYFCASSVRGGETDTQYFGPGTRLTVL.

This chain links TRBV5-1 with TRBJ2-5; 11 bases are shared with TRBD1. CDR3 length equals 16 residues. The ends lost 4 bases at V and 4 bases at J; junction bases unmatched: 9. Germline-derived CDR1 and CDR2 are SGHRS and YFSETQ. The CDR3 region is CASSRTAGTGGETQYF. The CDR3 DNA is TGCGCCAGCAGCCGAACAGCCGGGACAGGGGGAGAGACCCAGTACTTC. Together with reference TRBV5-1 and TRBJ2-5, the CDR3 gives the full variable domain: KAGVTQTPRYLIKTRGQQVTLSCSPISGHRSVSWYQQTPGQGLQFLFEYFSETQRNKGNFPGRFSGRQFSNSRSEMNVSTLELGDSALYLCASSRTAGTGGETQYFGPGTRLLVL.

The rearrangement links TRBV7-3 to TRBJ2-1; 11 bases map to TRBD2. The CDR3 covers 15 residues. Germline-derived CDR1 and CDR2 are SGHTA and FQGTGA. V lost 5 bases and J lost 3; bases outside the gene matches: 3. The CDR3 nucleotides are TGTGCCAGCAGCCGGGGACTAGCGGACTACAATGAGCAGTTCTTC. Protein sequence: CASSRGLADYNEQFF.

V is TRBV19 and J is TRBJ1-2; D unclear. This CDR3 region has 12 residues. V was pared by 4 bases and J by 5 bases, with 8 bases between. CDR1 and CDR2 (germline): LNHDA, SQIVND (reference sequence). CDR3 amino acids: CASSTPPYGYTF. The CDR3 DNA follows: TGTGCCAGTAGTACCCCCCCTTATGGCTACACCTTC.

The table lists this clone with a few counts. The chain is built from TRBV4-1 and TRBJ2-6; D might be TRBD2 (7 bases). Trimming cost V 1 base and J 4 bases, with 14 bases left between them. Germline CDR1 and CDR2: MGHRA and YSYEKL. The CDR3 consists of 17 residues. The CDR3 here is CASSQVRGLEGANVLTF. CDR3 DNA: TGCGCCAGCAGCCAAGTGCGGGGGCTCGAGGGGGCCAACGTCCTGACTTTC.

This chain links TRBV5-1 with TRBJ2-3, with TRBD2 identical over 11 bases. The CDR3 has 17 amino acids. The V and J ends lost 3 bases and 5 bases, in that order; junction bases with no gene match: 11. CDR1 SGHRS and CDR2 YFSETQ come from the germline V gene. CDR3 DNA: TGCGCCAGCAGCTCCGGGACTAGCGGCCCCCAGGGAGATACGCAGTATTTT. Its translation: CASSSGTSGPQGDTQYF.

The chain's CDR3 is CASSTAARSTSGANVLTF. In DNA form, the CDR3 reads TGTGCCAGTAGTACCGCGGCGCGCAGTACCTCTGGGGCCAACGTCCTGACTTTC. V and J are TRBV19 and TRBJ2-6; D remains unclear. The CDR3 spans 18 residues. From germline, CDR1 is LNHDA and CDR2 SQIVND (reference sequence). Trimming cost V 4 bases and J 0 bases, with 16 bases left between them.

The genes are TRBV7-2 and TRBJ2-5; TRBD1 matches 8 bases. The germline V gene encodes CDR1 SGHTA and CDR2 FQGNSA. Trimming took 3 bases from V and 2 from J; bases not matched to a gene: 2. The CDR3 runs 14 residues. The CDR3 loop is CASSFTGGQETQYF. The DNA for the CDR3 is TGTGCCAGCAGCTTTACAGGGGGTCAAGAGACCCAGTACTTC.

A word on this clone: Mismatch with germline at one junction end may stem from a read error. The rearrangement uses TRBV5-8 and TRBJ1-6; no clear D. This CDR3 contains 16 residues. Per the germline V gene, CDR1 is SGHTS and CDR2 is YDEGEE. The CDR3 DNA is TGTGCCAGCAGCCCCCCTTCCGGGTCCTTTAATTCACCCCTCCACTTT. Protein: CASSPPSGSFNSPLHF.

The genes are TRBV7-3 and TRBJ1-2, with 7 bases lining up with TRBD1. The V gene end was trimmed by 5 bases and the J gene end by 4 bases; junction bases not matched to a gene: 10. CDR1 SGHTA and CDR2 FQGTGA come from the germline V gene. There are 15 residues in the CDR3. CDR3 nucleotide sequence: TGTGCCAGCAGCCCACCCGACAGGGATGGCTATGGCTACACCTTC. Protein sequence: CASSPPDRDGYGYTF.

The J gene is TRBJ1-2, the V gene TRBV11-2; D not resolved. This CDR3 has 13 amino acids. CDR1 is SGHAT, CDR2 FQNNGV, per germline. V was shortened by 6 bases and J by 0 bases, with 8 bases between the two germline ends. CDR3 sequence reads: CASSLGPNYGYTF. DNA for the CDR3: TGTGCCAGCAGTTTGGGCCCTAACTATGGCTACACCTTC.

This clone was recorded once. The genes are TRBV1 and TRBJ2-7; TRBD2, the D gene given by the table, was not confirmed from the DNA. TRBV1 is a recognized pseudogene. CDR3 length equals 11 residues. The CDR3 sequence is CTSSQEREASV. The CDR3, as DNA: TGCACCAGCAGCCAAGAACGGGAAGCCAGCGTC.

This sequence joins TRBV6-4 and TRBJ1-5, with D possibly matching TRBD1 (5 bases). Between the trimmed V and J ends, which lost 2 bases and 4 bases, there was a span of 15 bases. In germline, CDR1 is MRHNA, CDR2 SNTAGT. This CDR3 contains 16 residues. In nucleotides, the CDR3 is TGTGCCAGCAGTGACCGACCTACTGGGGCTAATCAGCCCCAGCATTTT. Encoded protein: CASSDRPTGANQPQHF.

The CDR3 region is CASSAGLAGGGSYEQYF. The CDR3 nucleotides are TGTGCCAGCAGCGCCGGACTAGCGGGAGGGGGATCCTACGAGCAGTACTTC. The chain combines TRBV11-2 with TRBJ2-7; 15 nucleotides match TRBD2. Germline V gives CDR1 SGHAT, CDR2 FQNNGV. V shed 5 bases, J shed 1 base, and the junction held 6 bases outside the gene matches. CDR3 length: 17 amino acids.

The gene calls are TRBV7-9 and TRBJ2-5, with TRBD2 matching over 8 bases. The length of the CDR3 is 14 residues. CDR1 is SEHNR and CDR2 is FQNEAQ in the germline V gene (reference sequence). Trimming took 5 bases from V and 5 from J; bases not matched to a gene: 7. The CDR3 spells CASSPLAGAETQYF. Written as DNA, the CDR3 is TGTGCCAGCAGCCCTCTAGCGGGCGCTGAGACCCAGTACTTC.

The chain links TRBV6-4 to TRBJ2-3, with a weak D call TRBD2 (6 bases). V was clipped by 11 bases and J by 0 bases, with 12 bases between them. This CDR3 has 13 amino acids. CDR1 MRHNA and CDR2 SNTAGT come from the germline V gene. CDR3 region: CAPEGRSTDTQYF. The CDR3 coding sequence is TGTGCCCCCGAGGGGAGGAGCACAGATACGCAGTATTTT.

This clone was seen once. The rearrangement links TRBV10-1 to TRBJ1-1, with D perhaps matching TRBD1 (6 bases). The CDR3 length is 15 residues. Trimming took 2 bases from V and 3 from J, leaving 13 bases between them. Germline lookup yields CDR1 WNHNN and CDR2 SYGVQD (reference sequence). The CDR3, as DNA: TGCGCCAGCAGTGAGGCCGGAGAGGGGGACACTGAAGCTTTCTTT. It yields the protein CASSEAGEGDTEAFF.

The chain recombines TRBV9 with TRBJ2-1; 7 bases are a match to TRBD1. Losses at the gene ends were 4 bases for V and 7 bases for J; bases not matched to a gene: 11. The CDR3 is 15 amino acids. Germline CDR1 is SGDLS and CDR2 is YYNGEE. For the CDR3, the DNA is TGTGCCAGCAGCAGCCGTTCGGGACAGACAAATGAGCAGTTCTTC. Its translation: CASSSRSGQTNEQFF. Full variable domain (outside the CDR3, taken from reference TRBV9 and TRBJ2-1): DSGVTQTPKHLITATGQRVTLRCSPRSGDLSVYWYQQSLDQGLQFLIQYYNGEERAKGNILERFSAQQFPDLHSELNLSSLELGDSALYFCASSSRSGQTNEQFFGPGTRLTVL.

The chain links TRBV4-1 to TRBJ2-7; 7 nucleotides align to TRBD2. V shed 6 bases, J shed 1 base, and the junction held 6 bases outside the gene matches. Germline V gene sequence: CDR1 MGHRA, CDR2 YSYEKL. The CDR3 loop spans 14 amino acids. CDR3 loop: CASSRLADSYEQYF. DNA of the CDR3: TGCGCCAGCAGTCGACTAGCTGATTCCTACGAGCAGTACTTC.

The rearrangement joins TRBV5-6 to TRBJ2-5, with 8 bases lining up with TRBD1. The CDR3 consists of 12 residues. V lost 8 bases to trimming and J lost 7 bases; unmatched junction nucleotides: 7. Germline CDR1 and CDR2: SGHDT and YYEEEE. The CDR3 bases are TGTGCCAGTACGACAGGGGTAGGGACCCAGTACTTC. Residues: CASTTGVGTQYF.